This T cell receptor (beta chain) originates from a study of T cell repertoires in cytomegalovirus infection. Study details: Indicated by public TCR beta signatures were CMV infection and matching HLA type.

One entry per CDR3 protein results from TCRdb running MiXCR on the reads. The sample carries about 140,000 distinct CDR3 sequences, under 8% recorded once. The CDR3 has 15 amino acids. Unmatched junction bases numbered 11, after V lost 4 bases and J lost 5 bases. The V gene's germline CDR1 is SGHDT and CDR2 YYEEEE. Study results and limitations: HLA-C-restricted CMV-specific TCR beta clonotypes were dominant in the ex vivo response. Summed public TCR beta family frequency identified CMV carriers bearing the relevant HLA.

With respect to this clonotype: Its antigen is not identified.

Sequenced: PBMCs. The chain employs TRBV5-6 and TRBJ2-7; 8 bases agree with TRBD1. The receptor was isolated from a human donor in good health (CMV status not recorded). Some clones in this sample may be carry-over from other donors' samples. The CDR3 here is CASSMLGTGSHEQYF. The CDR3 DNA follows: TGTGCCAGCAGCATGCTGGGGACAGGATCCCACGAGCAGTACTTC.